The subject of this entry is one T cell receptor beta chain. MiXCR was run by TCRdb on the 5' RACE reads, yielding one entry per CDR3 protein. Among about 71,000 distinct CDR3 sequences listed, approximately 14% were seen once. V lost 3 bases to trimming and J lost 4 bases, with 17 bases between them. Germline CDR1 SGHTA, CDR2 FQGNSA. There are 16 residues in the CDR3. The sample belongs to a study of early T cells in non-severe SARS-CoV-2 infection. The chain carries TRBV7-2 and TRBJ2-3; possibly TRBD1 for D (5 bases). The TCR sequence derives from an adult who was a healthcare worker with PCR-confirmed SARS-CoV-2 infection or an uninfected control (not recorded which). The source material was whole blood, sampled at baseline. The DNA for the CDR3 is TGTGCCAGCAGCTTCGGGTGGACACCTGCGGCAGATACGCAGTATTTT. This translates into CASSFGWTPAADTQYF.